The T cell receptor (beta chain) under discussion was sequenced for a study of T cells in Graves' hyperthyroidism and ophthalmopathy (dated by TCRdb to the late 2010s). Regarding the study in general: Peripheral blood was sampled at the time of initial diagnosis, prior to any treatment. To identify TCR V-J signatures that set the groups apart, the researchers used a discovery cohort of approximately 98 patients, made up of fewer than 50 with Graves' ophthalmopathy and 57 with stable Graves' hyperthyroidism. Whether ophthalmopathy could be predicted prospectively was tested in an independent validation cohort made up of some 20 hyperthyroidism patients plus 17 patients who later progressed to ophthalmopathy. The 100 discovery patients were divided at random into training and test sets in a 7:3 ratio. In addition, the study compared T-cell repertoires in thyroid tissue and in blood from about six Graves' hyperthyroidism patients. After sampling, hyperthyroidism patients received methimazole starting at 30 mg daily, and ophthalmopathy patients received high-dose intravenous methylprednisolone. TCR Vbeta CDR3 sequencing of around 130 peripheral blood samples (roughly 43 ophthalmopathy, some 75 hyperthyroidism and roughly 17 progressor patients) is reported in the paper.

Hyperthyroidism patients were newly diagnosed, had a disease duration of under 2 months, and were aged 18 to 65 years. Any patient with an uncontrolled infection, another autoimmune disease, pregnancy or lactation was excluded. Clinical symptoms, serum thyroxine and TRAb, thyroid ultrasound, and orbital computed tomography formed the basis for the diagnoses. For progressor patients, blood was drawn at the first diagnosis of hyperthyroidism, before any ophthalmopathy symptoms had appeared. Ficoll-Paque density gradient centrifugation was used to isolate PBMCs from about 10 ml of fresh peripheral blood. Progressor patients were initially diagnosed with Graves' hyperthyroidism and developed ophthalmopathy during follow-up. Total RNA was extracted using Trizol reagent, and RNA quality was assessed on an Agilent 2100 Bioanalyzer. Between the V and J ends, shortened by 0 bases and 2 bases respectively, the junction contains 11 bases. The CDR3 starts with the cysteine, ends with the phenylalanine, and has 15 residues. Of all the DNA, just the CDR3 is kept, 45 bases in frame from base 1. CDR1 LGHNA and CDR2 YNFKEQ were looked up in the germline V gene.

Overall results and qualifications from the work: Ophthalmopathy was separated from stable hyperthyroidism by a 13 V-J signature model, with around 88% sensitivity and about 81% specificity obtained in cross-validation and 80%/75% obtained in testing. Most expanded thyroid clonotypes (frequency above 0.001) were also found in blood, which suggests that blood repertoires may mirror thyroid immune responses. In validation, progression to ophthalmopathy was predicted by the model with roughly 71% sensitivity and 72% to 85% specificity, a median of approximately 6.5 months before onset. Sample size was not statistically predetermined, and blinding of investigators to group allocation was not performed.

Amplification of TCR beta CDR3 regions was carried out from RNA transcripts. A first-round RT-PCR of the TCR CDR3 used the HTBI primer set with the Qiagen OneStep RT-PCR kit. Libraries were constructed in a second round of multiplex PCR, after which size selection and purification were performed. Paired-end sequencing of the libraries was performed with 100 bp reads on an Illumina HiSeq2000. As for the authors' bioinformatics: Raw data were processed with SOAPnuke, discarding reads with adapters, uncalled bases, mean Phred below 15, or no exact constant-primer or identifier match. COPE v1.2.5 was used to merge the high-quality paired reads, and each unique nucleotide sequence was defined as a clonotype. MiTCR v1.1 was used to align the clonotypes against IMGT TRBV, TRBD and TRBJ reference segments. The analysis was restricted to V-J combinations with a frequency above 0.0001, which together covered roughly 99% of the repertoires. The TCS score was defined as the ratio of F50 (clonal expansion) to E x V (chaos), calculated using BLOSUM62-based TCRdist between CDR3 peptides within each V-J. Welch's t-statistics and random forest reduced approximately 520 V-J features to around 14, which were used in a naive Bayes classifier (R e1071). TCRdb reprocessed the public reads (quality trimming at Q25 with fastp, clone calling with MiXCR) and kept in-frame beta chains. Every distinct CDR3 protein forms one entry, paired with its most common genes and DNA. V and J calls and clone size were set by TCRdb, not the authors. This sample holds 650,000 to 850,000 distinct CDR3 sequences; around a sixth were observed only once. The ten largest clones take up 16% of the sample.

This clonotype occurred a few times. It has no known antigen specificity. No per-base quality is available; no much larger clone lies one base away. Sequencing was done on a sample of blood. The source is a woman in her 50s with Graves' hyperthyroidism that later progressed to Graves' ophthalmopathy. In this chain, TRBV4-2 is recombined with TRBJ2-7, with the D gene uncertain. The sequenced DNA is TGTGCCAGCAGCCAAGAGCCCCGCATCACCTACGAGCAGTACTTC. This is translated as CASSQEPRITYEQYF.